These T cell receptor beta chains were read from a single sample in a study of CD8 T cells in Susac syndrome. TCRdb re-called the immunoSEQ multiplex PCR reads with MiXCR, one entry per CDR3 protein. The table includes hundreds of thousands of distinct CDR3 sequences, approximately 94% detected once. The sequencing input was CD4+ T cells from PBMCs. Receptors originate from a human donor with Susac syndrome. CDR3s include the opening cysteine and the closing phenylalanine or tryptophan. The D gene is left open where the match is weak. Clone size, where shown, is once, few, many, or a class for clones that have expanded.

abundance,j_gene,d_gene,v_gene,CDR3aa,CDR3nt
once,TRBJ2-7,NA,TRBV6-1,CASSDRPFYEQYF,TGTGCCAGCAGTGACAGGCCTTTCTACGAGCAGTACTTC
NA,TRBJ2-3,TRBD1,TRBV5-8,CASTPDRGLDTQYF,TGTGCCAGCACCCCGGACAGGGGGCTGGATACGCAGTATTTT
NA,TRBJ1-5,NA,TRBV4-2,CASSQEVRDQPQHF,TGTGCCAGCAGCCAAGAGGTGAGGGATCAGCCCCAGCATTTT
NA,TRBJ2-1,TRBD1,TRBV29-1,CSVGGQVYNEQFF,TGCAGCGTTGGGGGACAGGTCTACAATGAGCAGTTCTTC
NA,TRBJ2-3,TRBD2,TRBV4-3,CASSQGLAGGRGDTQYF,TGCGCCAGCAGCCAGGGACTAGCGGGGGGGCGTGGAGATACGCAGTATTTT
NA,TRBJ2-5,NA,TRBV20-1,CSARGPPGAEQETQYF,TGCAGTGCTAGAGGGCCTCCGGGGGCCGAGCAAGAGACCCAGTACTTC
NA,TRBJ2-5,NA,TRBV7-2,CASGRPSVQETQYF,TGTGCCAGCGGACGGCCCAGCGTCCAAGAGACCCAGTACTTC
once,TRBJ2-3,TRBD1,TRBV20-1,CSALDRGPTDTQYF,TGCAGTGCTCTCGACAGGGGCCCCACAGATACGCAGTATTTT
NA,TRBJ1-5,TRBD1,TRBV28,CASSLGGGGYWEPQHF,TGTGCCAGCAGTTTAGGAGGGGGCGGGTATTGGGAGCCCCAGCATTTT
NA,TRBJ1-1,TRBD1,TRBV12-3/TRBV12-4,CASSSGTGFNTEAFF,TGTGCCAGCAGTTCTGGGACAGGTTTTAACACTGAAGCTTTCTTT
NA,TRBJ1-2,NA,TRBV29-1,CSVGGGEAGYTF,TGCAGCGTTGGTGGGGGGGAGGCTGGCTACACCTTC